Presented here are 25 T cell receptor beta chains from one specimen sequenced in a study of control samples from healthy donors and cancer patients. Only in-frame clones appear in the TCRdb table, and some are missing; sequencing was by immunoSEQ multiplex PCR. This sample has about 150,000 clones, with 94% found just once. The material sequenced was blood. The source of these receptors is a man aged 40-49 years in good health.

V is TRBV5-6 and J is TRBJ2-1, with D perhaps given as TRBD1 or TRBD2 (6 bases each). Germline V CDR1 and CDR2: SGHDT, YYEEEE. The V gene lost 1 base and the J gene lost 8 bases, with 13 bases spanning the gap. The CDR3 extends over 14 amino acids. The CDR3: CASSLRLGGYEQFF. The CDR3 region has the DNA TGTGCCAGCAGCTTGAGGCTGGGGGGCTATGAGCAGTTCTTC.

The chain recombines TRBV6-1 with TRBJ1-5; TRBD1 is a possible D gene (5 bases). Trimming removed 3 bases at V and 4 bases at J, with 7 bases between. The CDR3 has 13 amino acids. Germline V CDR1 and CDR2: MNHNS, SASEGT. As DNA, the CDR3 is TGTGCCAGCAGTGAGACAGCAAATCAGCCCCAGCATTTT. It codes for CASSETANQPQHF.

Comment on this clone: The same CDR3 arises from other DNA sequences in this sample as well. The V and J genes are TRBV19 and TRBJ1-2, with D perhaps TRBD1 (6 bases). Per the germline V gene, CDR1 is LNHDA and CDR2 is SQIVND (reference sequence). The CDR3 has 13 residues. Trimming shortened V by 3 bases and J by 6 bases, and 11 bases separated the two germline ends. This CDR3 is CASSMGQGHGYTF. The DNA for the CDR3 is TGTGCCAGTAGTATGGGGCAGGGGCATGGCTACACCTTC.

The rearrangement joins TRBV14 to TRBJ2-5, with TRBD2 matching over 10 bases. The germline CDR1 and CDR2 sequences are SGHDN and FVKESK. Losses at the gene ends were 4 bases for V and 5 bases for J; bases not matched to a gene: 4. The CDR3 is 14 amino acids. CDR3 sequence: CASSRAGGLETQYF. CDR3 DNA sequence: TGTGCCAGCAGCCGAGCGGGGGGGCTGGAGACCCAGTACTTC. Based on the CDR3 plus reference TRBV14 and TRBJ2-5, the full variable domain is EAGVTQFPSHSVIEKGQTVTLRCDPISGHDNLYWYRRVMGKEIKFLLHFVKESKQDESGMPNNRFLAERTGGTYSTLKVQPAELEDSGVYFCASSRAGGLETQYFGPGTRLLVL.

The CDR3 bases are TGCGCCAGCAGCTTACAGGGGGCTGACAATTCACCCCTCCACTTT. Amino acid sequence: CASSLQGADNSPLHF. The genes are TRBV5-1 and TRBJ1-6; 9 bases agree with TRBD1. Germline trimming cut 2 bases from V and 7 bases from J; bases unmatched to any gene: 4. Germline V lookup: CDR1 SGHRS, CDR2 YFSETQ. The CDR3 is made up of 15 amino acids.

This chain uses TRBV18 with TRBJ1-4; TRBD1 is a possible D gene (6 bases). With 4 bases removed from V and 12 bases from J, the gap between germline ends came to 12 bases. The CDR3 has 12 residues. The germline V gene encodes CDR1 KGHSH and CDR2 LQKENI. CDR3 amino acids: CASSQEGGELFF. CDR3 in DNA: TGTGCCAGCTCACAGGAGGGGGGAGAACTGTTTTTT. The variable domain in full, with the rest retrieved from reference TRBV18 and TRBJ1-4, is NAGVMQNPRHLVRRRGQEARLRCSPMKGHSHVYWYRQLPEEGLKFMVYLQKENIIDESGMPKERFSAEFPKEGPSILRIQQVVRGDSAAYFCASSQEGGELFFGSGTQLSVL.

This chain uses TRBV5-5 with TRBJ2-3; maybe TRBD1 (6 bases). With 0 bases removed from V and 4 bases from J, the gap between germline ends came to 12 bases. Germline loops: CDR1 SGHKS, CDR2 YYEKEE (reference sequence). This CDR3 has 15 residues. The CDR3 nucleotides are TGTGCCAGCAGCTTGGGATCAGGGGCGGCAGATACGCAGTATTTT. This encodes CASSLGSGAADTQYF. The complete variable domain, with remaining parts taken from reference TRBV5-5 and TRBJ2-3, reads DAGVTQSPTHLIKTRGQQVTLRCSPISGHKSVSWYQQVLGQGPQFIFQYYEKEERGRGNFPDRFSARQFPNYSSELNVNALLLGDSALYLCASSLGSGAADTQYFGPGTRLTVL.

V is TRBV5-1 and J is TRBJ1-1, with TRBD1 matching 7 bases. J was trimmed by 1 base and V by 7 bases; bases with no gene match: 7. Germline V gives CDR1 SGHRS, CDR2 YFSETQ. CDR3 length: 14 amino acids. DNA of the CDR3: TGCGCCAGCGCCAGACAGGGACCGAACACTGAAGCTTTCTTT. Its protein is CASARQGPNTEAFF.

The rearrangement joins TRBV6-6 to TRBJ1-2; a possible D gene is TRBD1 (5 bases). The V end lost 6 bases, the J end lost 3 bases, and 17 bases lay between the germline ends. CDR1 is MNHNY, CDR2 SVGAGI, per germline (reference sequence). There are 15 residues in the CDR3. CDR3 DNA: TGTGCCAGCAGGAGGGGCTCCGACATTTACTATGGCTACACCTTC. Residues: CASRRGSDIYYGYTF.

J is TRBJ2-7 and V is TRBV3-1 (or the pseudogene TRBV3-2); the D gene could be TRBD1 or TRBD2 (6 bases each). This CDR3 contains 16 residues. V was cut by 0 bases and J by 2 bases, with 14 bases left in between. Germline-derived CDR1 and CDR2 are LGHDT and YNNKEL (reference sequence). Written as DNA, the CDR3 is TGTGCCAGCAGCCAAGAGGGAAGGGGGGCCACCTACGAGCAGTACTTC. It specifies CASSQEGRGATYEQYF.

The rearrangement joins TRBV19 to TRBJ1-4, with a tentative D call TRBD1 (6 bases). Germline V gives CDR1 LNHDA, CDR2 SQIVND (reference sequence). This CDR3 comprises 16 residues. Trimming took off 6 bases at V and 5 bases at J, with 19 bases between the two ends. The CDR3 loop reads CASREPGGTRNEKLFF. Here the CDR3 DNA reads TGTGCCAGTAGGGAACCAGGAGGGACAAGAAATGAAAAACTGTTTTTT.

The chain employs TRBV5-1 and TRBJ1-4, with 11 bases aligning to TRBD1. Germline V gene lookup returns CDR1 SGHRS and CDR2 YFSETQ. This CDR3 is built from 16 residues. Trimming cost V 4 bases and J 5 bases; bases outside gene matches: 7. As DNA, the CDR3 is TGCGCCAGCAGCCTAGGGACAGGGGGTCCGAATGAAAAACTGTTTTTT. Translation gives CASSLGTGGPNEKLFF. Full variable domain (missing parts from reference TRBV5-1 and TRBJ1-4): KAGVTQTPRYLIKTRGQQVTLSCSPISGHRSVSWYQQTPGQGLQFLFEYFSETQRNKGNFPGRFSGRQFSNSRSEMNVSTLELGDSALYLCASSLGTGGPNEKLFFGSGTQLSVL.

This chain uses TRBV6-1 with TRBJ1-3; perhaps TRBD1 as D (6 bases). Germline loops: CDR1 MNHNS, CDR2 SASEGT. The CDR3 sequence is 17 residues long. V was cut by 3 bases and J by 0 bases, with 15 bases left in between. The CDR3: CASSDGFDRPSGNTIYF. The CDR3 coding sequence is TGTGCCAGCAGTGATGGATTCGACAGGCCCTCTGGAAACACCATATATTTT.

This chain joins TRBV9 and TRBJ2-3, with 7 bases aligning to TRBD1. CDR3 length equals 19 residues. V lost 2 bases, J lost 3 bases, and 18 bases stayed unmatched. The germline V gene encodes CDR1 SGDLS and CDR2 YYNGEE. The CDR3 loop is CASSVPSRFQGDATDTQYF. CDR3 coding DNA: TGTGCCAGCAGCGTCCCGTCCAGATTCCAGGGGGATGCGACAGATACGCAGTATTTT.

J is TRBJ1-2 and V is TRBV3-1 (or the pseudogene TRBV3-2); D call uncertain. The germline V gene has CDR1 LGHDT and CDR2 YNNKEL (reference sequence). CDR3 length: 15 residues. V lost 4 bases, J lost 2 bases, and 14 bases lay in between. CDR3 sequence reads: CASSPLARQNYGYTF. The DNA for the CDR3 is TGTGCCAGCAGCCCCCTGGCGCGACAAAACTATGGCTACACCTTC.

The chain is built from TRBV7-2 and TRBJ1-2; 8 positions match TRBD1. Germline V gives CDR1 SGHTA, CDR2 FQGNSA. J lost 4 bases, V lost 0 bases, and 4 bases had no gene match. The CDR3 is 15 residues long. For the CDR3, the DNA is TGTGCCAGCAGCTTAGCAGGGGACAGGATCTATGGCTACACCTTC. Its protein product is CASSLAGDRIYGYTF.

This clone was counted once. The rearrangement joins TRBV2 to TRBJ1-2, with a tentative D call TRBD1 (5 bases). Deletions cut 4 bases from V and 1 base from J, with 7 bases between. CDR3 length: 13 amino acids. Per the germline V gene, CDR1 is SNHLY and CDR2 is FYNNEI. The DNA of the CDR3 is TGTGCCAGCAGTGGGGGCCTTAACTATGGCTACACCTTC. Its protein product is CASSGGLNYGYTF. The whole variable domain, remainder taken from reference TRBV2 and TRBJ1-2, is EPEVTQTPSHQVTQMGQEVILRCVPISNHLYFYWYRQILGQKVEFLVSFYNNEISEKSEIFDDQFSVERPDGSNFTLKIRSTKLEDSAMYFCASSGGLNYGYTFGSGTRLTVV.

The J gene is TRBJ2-4, the V gene TRBV11-2; no definite D call. Germline V gives CDR1 SGHAT, CDR2 FQNNGV. V was cut by 0 bases and J by 3 bases, with 9 bases left in between. The CDR3 sequence is 15 residues long. CDR3 loop: CASSLDGRVKNIQYF. DNA of the CDR3: TGTGCCAGCAGCTTAGACGGCCGAGTCAAAAACATTCAGTACTTC. The full variable domain, completed using reference TRBV11-2 and TRBJ2-4, is EAGVAQSPRYKIIEKRQSVAFWCNPISGHATLYWYQQILGQGPKLLIQFQNNGVVDDSQLPKDRFSAERLKGVDSTLKIQPAKLEDSAVYLCASSLDGRVKNIQYFGAGTRLSVL.

Points on this clone: The same CDR3 can be traced to other DNA sequences in this sample. This chain connects TRBV6-5 to TRBJ1-2, with 7 bases matching TRBD1. V was pared by 0 bases and J by 0 bases, with 1 base of the junction left unmatched. CDR1 and CDR2 (germline): MNHEY, SVGAGI. The CDR3 contains 15 residues. In nucleotides, the CDR3 is TGTGCCAGCAGTTACTCAGGGACAGCTAACTATGGCTACACCTTC. Protein product: CASSYSGTANYGYTF.

This clone was observed a single time. This chain links TRBV28 with TRBJ1-2; perhaps TRBD1 as D (6 bases). There are 13 residues in the CDR3. Germline values: CDR1 MDHEN, CDR2 SYDVKM. V lost 3 bases to trimming and J lost 5 bases, with 10 bases between them. This CDR3 is CASSFGGGYGYTF. In nucleotides, the CDR3 is TGTGCCAGCAGTTTTGGAGGGGGGTATGGCTACACCTTC.

This rearrangement joins TRBV4-1 to TRBJ2-6; D is possibly TRBD1 (6 bases). V lost 2 bases to trimming and J lost 0 bases, with 8 bases between them. Germline V gene data show CDR1 as MGHRA and CDR2 as YSYEKL. CDR3 length: 16 residues. The CDR3 DNA reads TGCGCCAGCAGCCAAAGGACAGCCTCTGGGGCCAACGTCCTGACTTTC. Translated, it gives CASSQRTASGANVLTF.

This chain joins TRBV6-4 and TRBJ1-1; D not resolved. The CDR3 spans 14 residues. Between the trimmed V and J ends, which lost 0 bases and 7 bases, there was a span of 12 bases. CDR1 is MRHNA, CDR2 SNTAGT, per germline. The CDR3 loop reads CASSDSRGEGEAFF. As DNA, the CDR3 is TGTGCCAGCAGTGACTCGCGGGGTGAGGGTGAAGCTTTCTTT.

This chain links TRBV5-1 with TRBJ2-5; TRBD1 or TRBD2 may be the D gene (5 bases each). The CDR3 length is 15 residues. Per the germline V gene, CDR1 is SGHRS and CDR2 is YFSETQ. V lost 0 bases and J lost 3, with 12 bases in between. CDR3 coding DNA: TGCGCCAGCAGCTTGGGGCCGGGGCCAGAAGAGACCCAGTACTTC. Residues: CASSLGPGPEETQYF.

Worth noting for this clone: A read error may account for a junction end that differs from germline. The chain couples TRBV4-1 to TRBJ1-5; 9 bases agree with TRBD1. CDR1 and CDR2 from the germline V gene are MGHRA and YSYEKL. The CDR3 is 15 amino acids. CDR3 in amino acids: CASSRTGDSNQPQRF. The CDR3 DNA reads TGCGCCAGCAGCAGGACAGGGGATAGCAATCAGCCCCAGCGTTTT.

The count of this clone is one. The rearrangement uses TRBV7-2 and TRBJ1-3; D remains unclear. The CDR3 contains 12 residues. Per the germline V gene, CDR1 is SGHTA and CDR2 is FQGNSA. Deletions cut 4 bases from V and 3 bases from J, with 4 bases between. The CDR3 region is CASSWGGNTIYF. The CDR3 coding sequence is TGTGCCAGCAGCTGGGGTGGAAACACCATATATTTT.